The 5 T cell receptor beta chains presented below share a single source sample, sequenced in a study of CDR3 diversity in severe acne. TCRdb redid the calling of the PCR reads with MiXCR, one entry per CDR3 protein. The sample includes 85,000 to 120,000 distinct CDR3 sequences, around 56% seen only once; the top ten take roughly 12%. Specimen: blood. The receptors shown here come from a male donor with acne.

Points on this clonotype: Its ends do not fully match the called genes, so a read error is possible. The gene calls are TRBV7-7 and TRBJ2-5; possibly TRBD1 for D (5 bases). Germline V gene lookup returns CDR1 SSHAT and CDR2 FNYEAQ (reference sequence). CDR3 size: 13 residues. As DNA, the CDR3 is TGTGCTAGCAGCCTCTCGACAGAAGAGACCCAGTACTTC. Translation gives CASSLSTEETQYF. The full variable domain, in which reference TRBV7-7 and TRBJ2-5 provide the parts outside the CDR3, is GAGVSQSPRYKVTKRGQDVTLRCDPISSHATLYWYQQALGQGPEFLTYFNYEAQPDKSGLPSDRFSAERPEGSISTLTIQRTEQRDSAMYRCASSLSTEETQYFGPGTRLLVL.

V is TRBV20-1 and J is TRBJ2-1; 7 bases match TRBD2. CDR3 length: 14 residues. Losses at the gene ends were 0 bases for V and 10 bases for J; bases not matched to a gene: 9. Germline V gene lookup returns CDR1 DFQATT and CDR2 SNEGSKA (reference sequence). CDR3 sequence (DNA): TGCAGTGCTAGAGATAGCGGGTTGCCGGTCGAGCAGTTCTTC. Translating it yields CSARDSGLPVEQFF.

Turning to this clonotype: The germline gene is not matched at one end of the junction; a read error may be the cause. The gene calls are TRBV19 and TRBJ2-2; the match to TRBD2 covers 11 bases. CDR1 and CDR2 (germline): LNHDA, SQIVND (reference sequence). This CDR3 spans 17 amino acids. The CDR3 reads CASSIAGTSGRTGELFF. CDR3 nucleotides: TGCGCCAGTAGTATAGCCGGGACTAGCGGACGAACCGGGGAGCTGTTTTTT. The whole variable domain, remainder taken from reference TRBV19 and TRBJ2-2, is DGGITQSPKYLFRKEGQNVTLSCEQNLNHDAMYWYRQDPGQGLRLIYYSQIVNDFQKGDIAEGYSVSREKKESFPLTVTSAQKNPTAFYLCASSIAGTSGRTGELFFGEGSRLTVL.

V is TRBV10-3 and J is TRBJ2-7, with D perhaps given as TRBD1 or TRBD2 (5 bases each). From germline, CDR1 is ENHRY and CDR2 SYGVKD. The CDR3 has 12 residues. V lost 3 bases and J 5 bases, leaving 8 bases between the germline ends. The CDR3 nucleotides are TGTGCCATCAGTGAACGAGGGGACGAGCAGTACTTC. Its protein is CAISERGDEQYF.

As for this clonotype: This may arise from a read error, as a much more abundant clone is one base away. The chain links TRBV20-1 to TRBJ2-1; 11 positions match TRBD1. The germline CDR1 and CDR2 sequences are DFQATT and SNEGSKA (reference sequence). With V trimmed by 1 base and J by 6 bases, 11 bases remained unmatched. The CDR3 spans 17 residues. CDR3 nucleotide sequence: TGCAGTGCTAGAGGTTGGGGAACCGGGACAGGGGGCAATGAGCAGTTCTTC. This sequence encodes CSARGWGTGTGGNEQFF.